This T cell receptor beta chain was sequenced during a study of cytomegalovirus exposure and HLA in healthy donors. Overall study context: The approximately 110 validation repertoires used a platform that matched the one used for the 550 to 800 first-cohort repertoires, as a later analysis reported. The study, taken as a whole, reports: In vitro experiments confirmed that a few CMV-associated chains were specific for CMV antigens.

Of note for this clone: Its cognate antigen is unknown.

Using immunoSEQ multiplex PCR, the repertoire was profiled, and TCRdb retains in-frame clones only, with some absent. The table records 50,000 to 70,000 clones, 85% to 95% of them present only once. The CDR3 is 14 residues long. Germline lookup yields CDR1 SGDLS and CDR2 YYNGEE. Trimming took 0 bases from V and 5 from J, leaving 9 bases between them. The origin of this receptor is a woman aged 18-29 years in good health and CMV-seropositive. Material for sequencing was PBMCs. This chain joins TRBV9 and TRBJ2-1, with unresolved D. The CDR3 DNA reads TGTGCCAGCAGCGTAGTTTCGGCGGACAATGAGCAGTTCTTC. It yields the protein CASSVVSADNEQFF.